The 32 T cell receptor beta chains listed next were all sequenced from one sample in a study of T cell changes during pregnancy in multiple sclerosis. Assay used: immunoSEQ multiplex PCR; TCRdb lists only in-frame clones, some missing. The sample records about 41,000 clones, roughly nine tenths being singletons. The material sequenced was CD4+ T cells from peripheral blood mononuclear cells, taken in the first trimester of pregnancy. The receptors were sampled from a female donor with multiple sclerosis, enrolled in a pregnancy study.

The table lists this clone with a few counts. V usage is TRBV6-1 and J usage is TRBJ1-5; 7 bases line up with TRBD1. J gave up 2 bases and V 9 bases, and 4 bases lay outside the gene matches. The CDR3 is 13 residues long. CDR1 is MNHNS, CDR2 SASEGT, per germline. Written as DNA, the CDR3 is TGTGCCAGTATTGGACAGGGCAATCAGCCCCAGCATTTT. Translation gives CASIGQGNQPQHF.

This chain uses TRBV7-3 with TRBJ2-5, with D perhaps matching TRBD2 (5 bases). The germline V and J ends were trimmed by 1 base and 1 base, with 10 bases remaining between them. The CDR3 totals 15 residues. Germline V gives CDR1 SGHTA, CDR2 FQGTGA. CDR3 nucleotides: TGTGCCAGCAGCTTAATGGCGGGTTCCCAAGAGACCCAGTACTTC. Translating gives CASSLMAGSQETQYF.

The V and J genes are TRBV15 and TRBJ1-4; 8 bases align to TRBD1. Germline V CDR1 and CDR2: LNHNV, YYDKDF (reference sequence). Trimming cost V 5 bases and J 7 bases; bases outside gene matches: 9. The CDR3 length is 15 residues. CDR3 in DNA: TGTGCCACCAGCTTGGACAGGGTGATCACTGAAAAACTGTTTTTT. This encodes CATSLDRVITEKLFF. Complete variable domain (other parts from reference TRBV15 and TRBJ1-4): DAMVIQNPRYQVTQFGKPVTLSCSQTLNHNVMYWYQQKSSQAPKLLFHYYDKDFNNEADTPDNFQSRRPNTSFCFLDIRSPGLGDTAMYLCATSLDRVITEKLFFGSGTQLSVL.

In this sample, this clone turned up once. The CDR3 spells CASSQLAGAGELFF. As DNA, the CDR3 is TGCGCCAGCAGCCAATTAGCGGGAGCTGGGGAGCTGTTTTTT. This rearrangement joins TRBV4-3 to TRBJ2-2, with 9 bases aligning to TRBD2. Trimming at V came to 2 bases and at J to 8 bases, leaving 3 bases not matched to a gene. Germline lookup yields CDR1 LGHNA and CDR2 YSLEER. The CDR3 sequence is 14 residues long.

This clone was observed once. This chain uses TRBV7-2 with TRBJ2-5, with unresolved D. Germline CDR1 SGHTA, CDR2 FQGNSA. The CDR3 length is 12 residues. Between the trimmed V and J ends, which lost 5 bases and 5 bases, there was a span of 9 bases. CDR3 in DNA: TGTGCCAGCAGCCCTACGGTGGAGACCCAGTACTTC. This gives the protein CASSPTVETQYF.

The CDR3, as DNA: TGTGCCACTTACAGGGGTCAGGGCACTGAAGCTTTCTTT. Protein sequence: CATYRGQGTEAFF. The chain combines TRBV5-4 with TRBJ1-1; 7 bases align to TRBD1. CDR1 and CDR2 (germline): SGHNT, YYREEE (reference sequence). With V trimmed by 9 bases and J by 4 bases, 9 bases remained unmatched. This CDR3 region has 13 residues.

This rearrangement joins TRBV28 to TRBJ2-7; D gene uncertain. This CDR3 comprises 11 residues. V lost 4 bases and J lost 2, with 3 bases in between. Germline V CDR1 and CDR2: MDHEN, SYDVKM. The CDR3 DNA sequence: TGTGCCAGCAGTTCCACCTACGAGCAGTACTTC. It translates to CASSSTYEQYF.

The chain has TRBV11-3 and TRBJ1-2; D is unresolved. Deletions cut 1 base from V and 7 bases from J, with 10 bases between. This CDR3 is 13 amino acids long. Germline loops: CDR1 SGHNT, CDR2 YENEEA. The CDR3 nucleotides read TGTGCCAGCAGCTTAGGTGCAGAGCGTGGCTACACCTTC. Its protein is CASSLGAERGYTF.

The rearrangement links TRBV4-2 to TRBJ2-6, with a possible D match to TRBD2 (5 bases). The germline V gene has CDR1 LGHNA and CDR2 YNFKEQ. Between the trimmed V and J ends, which lost 0 bases and 0 bases, there was a span of 6 bases. The length of the CDR3 is 16 residues. CDR3 nucleotide sequence: TGTGCCAGCAGCCAAGATGGGAGCTCTGGGGCCAACGTCCTGACTTTC. It is translated as CASSQDGSSGANVLTF.

J is TRBJ2-7 and V is TRBV7-8; 8 nucleotides match TRBD1. The CDR3 covers 16 residues. The germline V gene has CDR1 SGHVS and CDR2 FQNEAQ. V shed 5 bases and J 3 bases; nucleotides not matched to a gene: 12. The CDR3 sequence is CASSPVLGTGNYEQYF. Written as DNA, the CDR3 is TGTGCCAGCAGCCCCGTTCTAGGGACAGGCAACTACGAGCAGTACTTC.

The rearrangement joins TRBV6-1 to TRBJ2-5, with 8 bases matching TRBD2. The CDR3 has 16 residues. The V and J ends lost 1 base and 5 bases, in that order; junction bases with no gene match: 9. In germline, CDR1 is MNHNS, CDR2 SASEGT. The CDR3 DNA is TGTGCCAGCAGTGAAGTAAGAGCGGGAGCAAGGGAGACCCAGTACTTC. Amino acids: CASSEVRAGARETQYF.

This rearrangement joins TRBV27 to TRBJ2-2, with 11 bases that match TRBD1. The trim removed 1 base at V and 4 bases at J, leaving 2 bases unmatched. The CDR3 is 16 residues long. Germline loops: CDR1 MNHEY, CDR2 SMNVEV (reference sequence). CDR3 DNA sequence: TGTGCCAGCAGTTTATATGGGACAGGGGGCACCGGGGAGCTGTTTTTT. It encodes CASSLYGTGGTGELFF.

The rearrangement joins TRBV5-4 to TRBJ1-1; D gene ambiguous. V was cut by 4 bases and J by 1 base, with 11 bases left in between. The CDR3 is made up of 14 amino acids. Germline V gene lookup returns CDR1 SGHNT and CDR2 YYREEE (reference sequence). In nucleotides, the CDR3 is TGTGCCAGCAGCACCGTTGACAAGAACACTGAAGCTTTCTTT. Its protein is CASSTVDKNTEAFF.

The chain couples TRBV7-3 to TRBJ1-2, with 9 bases fitting TRBD1. Germline V CDR1 and CDR2: SGHTA, FQGTGA. This CDR3 is 14 amino acids long. V lost 2 bases to trimming and J lost 6 bases; unmatched junction nucleotides: 4. CDR3 protein: CASSLGGQGHGYTF. DNA of the CDR3: TGTGCCAGCAGCTTAGGAGGACAGGGGCATGGCTACACCTTC.

The CDR3 sequence: CASSPSVISTDTQYF. The CDR3 nucleotides read TGTGCCAGCAGCCCCTCGGTGATAAGCACAGATACGCAGTATTTT. The chain employs TRBV5-6 and TRBJ2-3; D not resolved. CDR1 SGHDT and CDR2 YYEEEE come from the germline V gene. The CDR3 runs to 15 residues. The V and J ends lost 4 bases and 0 bases respectively, with 12 bases between them.

The genes are TRBV5-6 and TRBJ2-5, with 14 bases lining up with TRBD2. This CDR3 is built from 17 residues. V was pared by 2 bases and J by 5 bases, with 8 bases of the junction left unmatched. Germline V gene data show CDR1 as SGHDT and CDR2 as YYEEEE. The CDR3 sequence is CASSFGLAGGGRETQYF. The CDR3 DNA reads TGTGCCAGCAGCTTCGGACTAGCGGGAGGCGGGAGGGAGACCCAGTACTTC.

V gene TRBV7-6 combines with J gene TRBJ2-5; 8 bases line up with TRBD2. The germline CDR1 and CDR2 sequences are SGHVS and FNYEAQ. V was pared by 5 bases and J by 4 bases, with 3 bases of the junction left unmatched. The CDR3 spans 13 residues. The CDR3 is CASSKRERETQYF. As DNA, the CDR3 is TGTGCCAGCAGCAAGCGGGAGCGAGAGACCCAGTACTTC.

The chain uses TRBV13 and TRBJ2-5; 9 nucleotides match TRBD2. Per the germline V gene, CDR1 is PRHDT and CDR2 is FYEKMQ (reference sequence). V trimming: 5 bases; J trimming: 4 bases; junction bases outside the gene matches: 5. The CDR3 totals 14 residues. CDR3 sequence (DNA): TGTGCCAGCAGCCTCCAGACTAGCGGAGAGACCCAGTACTTC. The encoded protein is CASSLQTSGETQYF.

The chain uses TRBV7-9 and TRBJ1-3; 9 bases line up with TRBD1. CDR1 and CDR2 (germline): SEHNR, FQNEAQ (reference sequence). This CDR3 region has 15 residues. V trimming: 2 bases; J trimming: 4 bases; junction bases outside the gene matches: 3. CDR3 nucleotide sequence: TGTGCCAGCAGCTTAACAGGGGGCGAAGGAAACACCATATATTTT. Its translation is CASSLTGGEGNTIYF. The variable domain in full, with the rest retrieved from reference TRBV7-9 and TRBJ1-3, is DTGVSQNPRHKITKRGQNVTFRCDPISEHNRLYWYRQTLGQGPEFLTYFQNEAQLEKSRLLSDRFSAERPKGSFSTLEIQRTEQGDSAMYLCASSLTGGEGNTIYFGEGSWLTVV.

The chain has TRBV7-8 and TRBJ2-7; 10 positions agree with TRBD2. CDR3 length equals 15 residues. Germline CDR1 SGHVS, CDR2 FQNEAQ. Trimming at V came to 5 bases and at J to 3 bases, leaving 7 bases not matched to a gene. CDR3 bases: TGTGCCAGCAGCCCCGAGCTAGCGGGAGTCTACGAGCAGTACTTC. Translated: CASSPELAGVYEQYF. Combining the CDR3 with reference TRBV7-8 and TRBJ2-7 gives the whole variable domain GAGVSQSPRYKVAKRGQDVALRCDPISGHVSLFWYQQALGQGPEFLTYFQNEAQLDKSGLPSDRFFAERPEGSVSTLKIQRTQQEDSAVYLCASSPELAGVYEQYFGPGTRLTVT.

The chain joins TRBV25-1 to TRBJ2-1; weak D call: TRBD2 (6 bases). The germline V and J ends were trimmed by 6 bases and 6 bases, with 12 bases remaining between them. Germline CDR1 is MGHDK and CDR2 is SYGVNS. The CDR3 has 13 residues. Here the CDR3 reads CASSSRGGNEQFF. The CDR3, as DNA: TGTGCCAGCAGCTCTAGGGGAGGCAATGAGCAGTTCTTC.

The J gene is TRBJ2-5, the V gene TRBV5-1; 9 nucleotides line up with TRBD1. The J call may be mistaken, given a closer DNA end match to TRBJ2-7. Per the germline V gene, CDR1 is SGHRS and CDR2 is YFSETQ. This CDR3 comprises 15 residues. The CDR3 is CASSLGTGGPYEQYF. CDR3 DNA: TGCGCCAGCAGCTTGGGAACAGGGGGCCCCTACGAGCAGTACTTC.

The chain joins TRBV7-8 to TRBJ1-5; 7 bases are shared with TRBD1. The CDR3 has 16 residues. Per the germline V gene, CDR1 is SGHVS and CDR2 is FQNEAQ. J gave up 3 bases and V 0 bases, and 5 bases lay outside the gene matches. CDR3 sequence: CASSLATGVNNQPQHF. The CDR3 nucleotides read TGTGCCAGCAGCTTAGCAACAGGGGTGAACAATCAGCCCCAGCATTTT.

CDR3 coding DNA: TGTGCCAGCAGCTTGCCAGTTCGGTCTCGCGGGAGGGCCCCCGGGGAGCTGTTTTTT. Amino acid sequence: CASSLPVRSRGRAPGELFF. V is TRBV5-6 and J is TRBJ2-2, with 9 positions matching TRBD2. The trim removed 1 base at V and 6 bases at J, leaving 16 bases unmatched. This CDR3 comprises 19 residues. Germline CDR1 is SGHDT and CDR2 is YYEEEE.

Only one count was recorded for this clone. CDR3 sequence: CASSFSSNRGNYGYTF. CDR3 sequence (DNA): TGTGCCAGCAGCTTCAGCTCAAACAGGGGAAACTATGGCTACACCTTC. The chain combines TRBV7-8 with TRBJ1-2; 7 bases match TRBD1. V dropped 3 bases and J dropped 2; count of bases not matched to a gene: 9. This CDR3 contains 16 residues. CDR1 and CDR2 (germline): SGHVS, FQNEAQ.

The chain is built from TRBV28 and TRBJ2-1; no reliable D call. Germline V CDR1 and CDR2: MDHEN, SYDVKM. The CDR3 runs to 13 residues. V lost 8 bases and J lost 0, with 8 bases in between. CDR3 region: CASEPSSYNEQFF. The CDR3 DNA sequence: TGTGCCAGCGAACCTAGCTCCTACAATGAGCAGTTCTTC.

This clone was seen only a few times. This chain connects TRBV6-1 to TRBJ1-3; a possible D gene is TRBD1 (6 bases). This CDR3 is 12 amino acids long. Trimming removed 6 bases at V and 7 bases at J, with 10 bases between. Germline lookup yields CDR1 MNHNS and CDR2 SASEGT. In DNA, the CDR3 is TGTGCCAGCAGGACAGGAAGGAACACCATATATTTT. It codes for CASRTGRNTIYF.

V gene TRBV18 combines with J gene TRBJ1-2, with 8 bases that match TRBD1. CDR3 length: 16 residues. Germline V gene sequence: CDR1 KGHSH, CDR2 LQKENI. The V segment lost 0 bases and the J segment 2 bases; nucleotides outside the gene matches: 5. The CDR3 DNA reads TGTGCCAGCTCACCACCCGGACAGGGCGGGAACTATGGCTACACCTTC. This gives the protein CASSPPGQGGNYGYTF.

The chain has TRBV7-2 and TRBJ1-1, with TRBD1 matching 8 bases. Germline V gene data show CDR1 as SGHTA and CDR2 as FQGNSA. V shed 5 bases and J 1 base; nucleotides not matched to a gene: 3. The CDR3 sequence is 14 residues long. In DNA form, the CDR3 reads TGTGCCAGCAGCGTCGGACAGGGGAACACTGAAGCTTTCTTT. It codes for CASSVGQGNTEAFF.

This clone occurred a few times. This rearrangement joins TRBV11-3 to TRBJ1-1; 8 positions match TRBD1. This CDR3 is built from 15 residues. Germline CDR1 is SGHNT and CDR2 is YENEEA. V gave up 5 bases and J gave up 5 bases; unmatched junction bases: 10. The CDR3 DNA is TGTGCCAGCAGCCCCCGACAGGGGTGGAGTACTGAAGCTTTCTTT. This translates into CASSPRQGWSTEAFF.

The gene calls are TRBV7-2 and TRBJ1-1, with a weak D call TRBD1 (6 bases). V was cut by 5 bases and J by 0 bases, with 19 bases left in between. The V gene's germline CDR1 is SGHTA and CDR2 FQGNSA. The CDR3 sequence is 17 residues long. CDR3 in amino acids: CASSAKLGQLMNTEAFF. The CDR3 DNA is TGTGCCAGCAGCGCAAAACTTGGACAGCTTATGAACACTGAAGCTTTCTTT.

The gene calls are TRBV19 and TRBJ1-5, with a possible D match to TRBD1 (5 bases). CDR3 length equals 15 residues. The germline gives CDR1 LNHDA, CDR2 SQIVND (reference sequence). The germline V and J ends were trimmed by 5 bases and 4 bases, with 15 bases remaining between them. CDR3 coding DNA: TGTGCCAGTAGTCCCGGGGGATTCAAGAATCAGCCCCAGCATTTT. Translated: CASSPGGFKNQPQHF. Using reference TRBV19 and TRBJ1-5 for the parts outside the CDR3, the full variable domain is DGGITQSPKYLFRKEGQNVTLSCEQNLNHDAMYWYRQDPGQGLRLIYYSQIVNDFQKGDIAEGYSVSREKKESFPLTVTSAQKNPTAFYLCASSPGGFKNQPQHFGDGTRLSIL.